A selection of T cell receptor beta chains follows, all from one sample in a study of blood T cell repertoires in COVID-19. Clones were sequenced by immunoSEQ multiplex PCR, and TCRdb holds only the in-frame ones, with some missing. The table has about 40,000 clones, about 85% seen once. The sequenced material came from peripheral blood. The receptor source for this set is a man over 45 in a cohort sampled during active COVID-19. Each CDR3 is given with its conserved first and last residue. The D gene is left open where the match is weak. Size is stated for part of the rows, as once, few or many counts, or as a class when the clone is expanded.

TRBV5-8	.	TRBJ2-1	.	CASSLAGPPYNEQFF	TGTGCCAGCAGCTTGGCAGGGCCACCCTACAATGAGCAGTTCTTC
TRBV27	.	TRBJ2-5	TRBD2	CASRQLAGLQETQYF	TGTGCCAGCAGGCAACTAGCGGGACTACAAGAGACCCAGTACTTC
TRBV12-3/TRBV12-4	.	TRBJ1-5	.	CASSLRNQPQHF	TGTGCCAGCAGTTTGAGAAATCAGCCCCAGCATTTT
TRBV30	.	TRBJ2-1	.	CAWVGMVYDEQFF	TGTGCCTGGGTCGGGATGGTTTACGATGAGCAGTTCTTC
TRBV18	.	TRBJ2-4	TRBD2	CASSLAGTHDVQYF	TGTGCCAGCTCACTAGCGGGGACTCACGATGTTCAGTACTTC
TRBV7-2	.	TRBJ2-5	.	CASSPSRGKTQYF	TGTGCCAGCAGCCCGTCCAGGGGCAAGACCCAGTACTTC
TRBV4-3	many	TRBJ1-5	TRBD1	CASSHHRGRGQPQHF	TGCGCCAGCAGCCACCACAGGGGGCGCGGTCAGCCCCAGCATTTT
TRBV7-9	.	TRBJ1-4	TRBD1	CASSVETGINEKLFF	TGTGCCAGCAGCGTTGAGACAGGGATAAATGAAAAACTGTTTTTT
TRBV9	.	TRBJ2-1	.	CASSALGARSYNEQFF	TGTGCCAGCAGCGCCCTAGGAGCGCGGTCCTACAATGAGCAGTTCTTC
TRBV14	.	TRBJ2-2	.	CASSPFFGELFF	TGTGCCAGCAGCCCCTTTTTTGGGGAGCTGTTTTTT
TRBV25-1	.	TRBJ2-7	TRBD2	CASSEYTSGSYEQYF	TGTGCCAGCAGTGAATATACTAGCGGGTCCTACGAGCAGTACTTC
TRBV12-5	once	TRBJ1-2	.	CASGLDSQANYGYTF	TGTGCTAGTGGTTTGGACTCCCAAGCTAACTATGGCTACACCTTC
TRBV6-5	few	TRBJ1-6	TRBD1	CASRGQGASSPLHF	TGTGCCAGCAGAGGACAGGGGGCAAGTTCACCCCTCCACTTT
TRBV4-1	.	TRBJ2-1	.	CASSQDWSGSSYNEQFF	TGCGCCAGCAGCCAAGATTGGAGCGGCAGCTCCTACAATGAGCAGTTCTTC
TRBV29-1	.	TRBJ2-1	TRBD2	CSVDGGERVEVYNEQFF	TGCAGCGTTGACGGGGGGGAGCGGGTGGAGGTATACAATGAGCAGTTCTTC
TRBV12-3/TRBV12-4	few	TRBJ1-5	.	CASSHEGDQPQHF	TGTGCCAGCAGCCATGAGGGAGATCAGCCCCAGCATTTT
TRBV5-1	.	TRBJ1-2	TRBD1	CASSLDRGVEGYTF	TGCGCCAGCAGCTTGGACAGGGGAGTTGAAGGCTACACCTTC
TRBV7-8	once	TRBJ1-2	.	CASSLVVQDPNYGYTF	TGTGCCAGCAGCTTAGTGGTACAGGACCCTAACTATGGCTACACCTTC
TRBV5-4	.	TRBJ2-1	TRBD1	CASSQTGQSYNEQFF	TGTGCCAGCAGCCAAACGGGACAGTCCTACAATGAGCAGTTCTTC
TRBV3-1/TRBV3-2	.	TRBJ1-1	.	CASSQFGGFSEAFF	TGTGCCAGCAGCCAATTCGGGGGATTTTCTGAAGCTTTCTTT
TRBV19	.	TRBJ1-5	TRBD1	CASMGDRVFRNQPQHF	TGTGCCAGTATGGGGGACAGGGTATTCCGGAATCAGCCCCAGCATTTT
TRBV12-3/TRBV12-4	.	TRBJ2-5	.	CASRVDSQETQYF	TGTGCCAGCAGGGTGGACAGTCAAGAGACCCAGTACTTC
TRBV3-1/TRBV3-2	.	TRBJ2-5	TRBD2	CASSQESGRETQYF	TGTGCCAGCAGCCAAGAATCCGGGAGGGAGACCCAGTACTTC
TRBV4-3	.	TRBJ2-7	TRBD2	CASSQGLAGLYEQYF	TGCGCCAGCAGCCAAGGGCTAGCGGGACTATACGAGCAGTACTTC
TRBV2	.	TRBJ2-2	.	CASSESRGAAGELFF	TGTGCCAGCAGTGAGTCCCGGGGGGCGGCCGGGGAGCTGTTTTTT
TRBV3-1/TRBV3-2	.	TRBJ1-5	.	CASSSDGGYSNQPQHF	TGTGCCAGCTCGTCGGACGGGGGGTATAGCAATCAGCCCCAGCATTTT
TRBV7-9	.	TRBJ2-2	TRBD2	CASSVGLAGEGELFF	TGTGCCAGCAGCGTCGGACTAGCGGGAGAGGGGGAGCTGTTTTTT
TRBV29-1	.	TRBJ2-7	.	CSVGRGLTYEQYF	TGCAGCGTTGGAAGAGGTTTGACCTACGAGCAGTACTTC
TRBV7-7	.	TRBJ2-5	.	CASSLEGLGRETQYF	TGTGCTAGCAGCTTAGAGGGGCTCGGCCGGGAGACCCAGTACTTC
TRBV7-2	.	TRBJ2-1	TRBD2	CASSPASGGLGNEQFF	TGTGCCAGCAGCCCAGCTAGCGGGGGTTTGGGAAATGAGCAGTTCTTC
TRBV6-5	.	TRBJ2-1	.	CASRIRDTHDNEQFF	TGTGCCAGCAGGATCAGGGATACCCACGACAATGAGCAGTTCTTC
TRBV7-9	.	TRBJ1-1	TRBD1	CASSAIQGAPDTEAFF	TGTGCCAGCAGCGCTATACAGGGGGCGCCCGACACTGAAGCTTTCTTT
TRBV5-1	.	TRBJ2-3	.	CASSSSILPDTDTQYF	TGCGCCAGCAGCTCCTCTATACTCCCCGACACAGATACGCAGTATTTT
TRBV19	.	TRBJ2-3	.	CASSISAEGTQYF	TGTGCCAGTAGTATCAGTGCCGAGGGTACGCAGTATTTT
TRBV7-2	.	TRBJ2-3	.	CASSLALREIVDTQYF	TGTGCCAGCAGCTTAGCCCTACGGGAGATAGTAGATACGCAGTATTTT
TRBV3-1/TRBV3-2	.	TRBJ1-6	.	CASSQDTGYSYNSPLHF	TGTGCCAGCAGCCAAGATACGGGTTACTCCTATAATTCACCCCTCCACTTT
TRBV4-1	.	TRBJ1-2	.	CASSQWGDYGYTF	TGCGCCAGCAGCCAATGGGGAGACTATGGCTACACCTTC
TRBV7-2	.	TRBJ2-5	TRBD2	CASSFAPGLAGDQETQYF	TGTGCCAGCAGCTTCGCCCCAGGACTAGCGGGGGACCAAGAGACCCAGTACTTC
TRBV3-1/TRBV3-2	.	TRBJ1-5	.	CASSQERREPQHF	TGTGCCAGCAGCCAAGAGAGGAGGGAGCCCCAGCATTTT
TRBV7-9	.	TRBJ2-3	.	CASSLEAAVSGDTQYF	TGTGCCAGCAGCTTAGAAGCGGCCGTCAGCGGAGATACGCAGTATTTT
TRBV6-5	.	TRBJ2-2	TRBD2	CASSYWTSGDTGELFF	TGTGCCAGCAGTTACTGGACTAGCGGGGACACCGGGGAGCTGTTTTTT
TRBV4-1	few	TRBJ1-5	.	CASSQGPGIGKSNQPQHF	TGCGCCAGCAGCCAAGGTCCAGGGATAGGAAAAAGCAATCAGCCCCAGCATTTT
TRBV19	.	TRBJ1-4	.	CASSTGTGATNEKLFF	TGTGCCAGTAGTACGGGGACGGGGGCAACTAATGAAAAACTGTTTTTT
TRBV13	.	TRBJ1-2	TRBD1	CASSAPGTGDYGYTF	TGTGCCAGCAGCGCCCCCGGGACAGGGGACTATGGCTACACCTTC
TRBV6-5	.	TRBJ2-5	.	CASSPVGRETQYF	TGTGCCAGCAGCCCAGTGGGCAGGGAGACCCAGTACTTC
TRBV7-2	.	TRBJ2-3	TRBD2	CASSPLAGDLTDTQYF	TGTGCCAGCAGCCCACTAGCGGGAGATTTAACAGATACGCAGTATTTT
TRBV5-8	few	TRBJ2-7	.	CASRFRGLNSYEQYF	TGTGCCAGCAGGTTCAGGGGACTAAACTCCTACGAGCAGTACTTC
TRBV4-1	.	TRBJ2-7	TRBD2	CASSDRTSGGAFEQYF	TGCGCCAGCAGCGACCGGACTAGCGGGGGGGCTTTCGAGCAGTACTTC
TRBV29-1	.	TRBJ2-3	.	CSVEEHGQPTDTQYF	TGCAGCGTTGAAGAACACGGACAACCCACAGATACGCAGTATTTT
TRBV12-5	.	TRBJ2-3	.	CASGLGDFTQYF	TGTGCTAGTGGTTTGGGAGATTTTACGCAGTATTTT
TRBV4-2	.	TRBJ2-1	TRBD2	CASSQRTSVASSYNEQFF	TGTGCCAGCAGCCAAAGGACTAGCGTTGCCAGCTCCTACAATGAGCAGTTCTTC
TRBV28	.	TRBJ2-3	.	CASSFPRADTQYF	TGTGCCAGCAGTTTCCCCAGGGCAGATACGCAGTATTTT
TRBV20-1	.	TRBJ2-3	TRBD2	CSASLAGGPGDTQYF	TGCAGTGCTAGTTTGGCGGGGGGGCCAGGGGATACGCAGTATTTT
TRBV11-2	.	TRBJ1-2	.	CASSEQGSGYTF	TGTGCCAGCAGCGAACAGGGCAGTGGCTACACCTTC
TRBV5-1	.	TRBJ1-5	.	CASSWEGGANQPQHF	TGCGCCAGCAGCTGGGAGGGAGGGGCCAATCAGCCCCAGCATTTT